The clone carrying this TCR beta chain came up a few times. These data originate in a study of blood T cell repertoires in COVID-19. Turning to the study itself: Samples of COVID-19 (acute and convalescent) were obtained from the United States, Italy and Spain.

The table came from immunoSEQ multiplex PCR; TCRdb's copy has only in-frame clones and leaves some out. The table includes roughly 170,000 clones, 79% detected once. The CDR3 length is 15 residues. The trim removed 6 bases at V and 5 bases at J, leaving 11 bases unmatched. Germline CDR1 ENHRY, CDR2 SYGVKD. Specimen: peripheral blood. This clonotype was obtained from a woman aged 55-69 years with COVID-19, enrolled during active disease. This chain connects TRBV10-3 to TRBJ2-7; TRBD1 matches at 9 bases. CDR3 coding DNA: TGTGCCATCAGCAACCTTCTGGGACAGGGCCACGAGCAGTACTTC. Its protein is CAISNLLGQGHEQYF.